The clone carrying this T cell receptor beta chain has more than one count but fewer than ten. The antigen is undetermined. The sample carries other DNA sequences with the same CDR3. Using CD45RO/CCR7/CD25/CD127/CD95/CD27, CD4+ naive, central memory, regulatory and stem cell-like memory cells were sorted. These data are taken from a study of beta chain features in type 1 diabetes. Study background: The samples had roughly 100,000,000 sorted cells examined in all. Study results and caveats: Insertion counts at VDJ junctions were lower in type 1 diabetes patients, who also showed more deletions there. For Type 1 diabetes patients, all four CD4+ subsets carried TCRB CDR3s that were moderately but significantly shorter.

Of the isolated RNA, all was reverse transcribed, and so the sequenced material was expressed TCRB transcripts. Libraries were prepared by immunoSEQ multiplex PCR; TCRdb keeps only in-frame clonotypes and omits some of them. Altogether roughly 730,000 clones are present, about an eighth being singletons, with the ten largest covering roughly 0.022%. Trimming took off 1 base at V and 1 base at J, with 4 bases between the two ends. The CDR3 has 13 residues. The germline gives CDR1 MNHEY, CDR2 SMNVEV (reference sequence). The source of this sequence is a man aged 18 to 29 with type 1 diabetes. The chain employs TRBV27 and TRBJ1-1; no clear D gene. Specimen: naive CD4+ T cells from blood. CDR3 residues: CASSLLGNTEAFF. The CDR3 DNA is TGTGCCAGCAGTTTATTGGGGAACACTGAAGCTTTCTTT.